The clone carrying this T cell receptor beta chain showed up many times. The CDR3 sequence is 13 residues long. The germline V gene encodes CDR1 DFQATT and CDR2 SNEGSKA (reference sequence). The ends were cut back, 4 bases at V and 8 bases at J, with 18 bases in the middle. TCRdb re-called the RT-PCR reads through MiXCR, storing one row per CDR3 protein. The sample has fewer than 800,000 distinct CDR3 sequences, over 12% seen once. The TCR was taken from a female donor in good health, serving as a healthy control. V is TRBV20-1 and J is TRBJ2-7; possibly TRBD1 for D (5 bases). Material for sequencing was memory CD4+ T cells from blood. CDR3 region: CSATIATGSKQYF. The CDR3 DNA reads as TGCAGTGCTACAATAGCCACAGGTTCGAAGCAGTACTTC.